A selection of T cell receptor beta chains follows, all from one sample in a study of CD4 T cells in relation to SARS-CoV-2 and coronaviruses. Their specific antigens are unknown. Here immunoSEQ multiplex PCR was the method, and the copy in TCRdb shows in-frame clones only, minus some. The sample contains tens of thousands of clones, around 78% of which appear only once. The material sequenced was CD4+ T cells from PBMCs, cultured in vitro. The receptors shown here come from a human donor in good health. Each CDR3 is given with its conserved first and last residue. D genes are given only for firm matches. Some rows mark clone size as missing; the rest say once, few, many or name a class of expanded clone.

D gene	V gene	clone size	J gene	CDR3 DNA	CDR3 protein
NA	TRBV13	NA	TRBJ2-3	TGTGCCAGCAGCTTACGCTTAGCGCCTAGCACAGATACGCAGTATTTT	CASSLRLAPSTDTQYF
NA	TRBV5-1	NA	TRBJ1-2	TGCGCCAGCAGCTTGGGGGCAGATAGTGGGAACTATGGCTACACCTTC	CASSLGADSGNYGYTF
TRBD2	TRBV2	NA	TRBJ2-1	TGTGCCAGCAGTGAATTGGCGGGGGGCCACAATGAGCAGTTCTTC	CASSELAGGHNEQFF
TRBD1	TRBV4-2	few	TRBJ2-7	TGTGCCAGCAGCCAGCCGGGACAGGGAGACTACGAGCAGTACTTC	CASSQPGQGDYEQYF
NA	TRBV18	NA	TRBJ2-3	TGTGCCAGCTCACGAACAGATACGCAGTATTTT	CASSRTDTQYF
NA	TRBV6-2/TRBV6-3	NA	TRBJ1-1	TGTGCCAGCAGTCTGGGAGGGTCGGCTTTCTTT	CASSLGGSAFF
TRBD2	TRBV19	NA	TRBJ2-4	TGTGCTCATCATGCAAGACCGCTAGCGGGATTAGCCAAAAACATTCAGTACTTC	CAHHARPLAGLAKNIQYF
NA	TRBV19	NA	TRBJ1-3	TGTGCCAGTACCCATCTTGGCGGGACATCTGGAAACACCATATATTTT	CASTHLGGTSGNTIYF
NA	TRBV7-8	NA	TRBJ1-2	TGTGCCAGCAGCAGCAGGGACCCCTATGGCTACACCTTC	CASSSRDPYGYTF
NA	TRBV29-1	NA	TRBJ1-2	TGCAGCCTCAAGATCGGGGCCGGAGGCTACACCTTC	CSLKIGAGGYTF
NA	TRBV5-1	NA	TRBJ1-1	TGCGCCAGCAGCACAGGAGGGGGGAACACTGAAGCTTTCTTT	CASSTGGGNTEAFF
NA	TRBV5-1	NA	TRBJ2-7	TGCGCCAGCAGCTTGGCCGCAGCCCGCGAGCAGTACTTC	CASSLAAAREQYF
NA	TRBV5-8	NA	TRBJ1-1	TGTGCCAGCAGCCTGTTAGGGGCCGTGGGGATCCCTGAAGCTTTCTTT	CASSLLGAVGIPEAFF
TRBD2	TRBV7-9	NA	TRBJ2-3	TGTGCCAGCAGCCTAGCGGAGTTGGGCCCATGGGGGCAGTATTTT	CASSLAELGPWGQYF
TRBD1	TRBV7-2	NA	TRBJ1-1	TGTGCCAGCAGCTTAGCCCTCAGACAGGGTGAAACTTTCTTT	CASSLALRQGETFF
TRBD1	TRBV11-3	NA	TRBJ2-7	TGTGCCAGCAGCTCGGGACAGGTTCACTACGAGCAGTACTTC	CASSSGQVHYEQYF
TRBD1	TRBV9	NA	TRBJ1-1	TGTGCCAGCAGCGTATCGGGACAGGGCAACACTGAAGCTTTCTTT	CASSVSGQGNTEAFF
TRBD1	TRBV5-4	once	TRBJ2-2	TGTGCCAGCAGCGCCCCTCGGACCAGGGGGCCCGGGGAGCTGTTTTTT	CASSAPRTRGPGELFF